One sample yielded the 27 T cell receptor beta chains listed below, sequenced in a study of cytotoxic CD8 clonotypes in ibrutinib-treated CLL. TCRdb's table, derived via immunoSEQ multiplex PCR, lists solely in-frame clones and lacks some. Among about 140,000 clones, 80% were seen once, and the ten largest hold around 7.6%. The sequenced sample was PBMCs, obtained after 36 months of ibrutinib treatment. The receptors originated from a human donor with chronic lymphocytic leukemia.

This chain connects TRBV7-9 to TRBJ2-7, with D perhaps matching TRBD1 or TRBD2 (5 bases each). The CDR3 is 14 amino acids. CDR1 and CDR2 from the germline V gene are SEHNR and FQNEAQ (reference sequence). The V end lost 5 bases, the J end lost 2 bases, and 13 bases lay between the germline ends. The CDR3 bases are TGTGCCAGCAGCACCGGGGCTCTCACCTACGAGCAGTACTTC. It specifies CASSTGALTYEQYF.

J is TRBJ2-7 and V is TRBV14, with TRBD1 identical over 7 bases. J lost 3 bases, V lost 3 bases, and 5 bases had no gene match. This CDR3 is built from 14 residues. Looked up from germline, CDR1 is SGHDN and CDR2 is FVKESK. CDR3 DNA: TGTGCCAGCAGCCAGCTGGCAGGGGGCTACGAGCAGTACTTC. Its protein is CASSQLAGGYEQYF.

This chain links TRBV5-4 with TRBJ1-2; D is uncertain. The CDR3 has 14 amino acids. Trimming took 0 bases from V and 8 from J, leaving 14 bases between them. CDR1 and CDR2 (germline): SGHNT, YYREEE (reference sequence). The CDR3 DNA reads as TGTGCCAGCAGCTTGGTCTACCGGGATCACGGCTACACCTTC. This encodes CASSLVYRDHGYTF.

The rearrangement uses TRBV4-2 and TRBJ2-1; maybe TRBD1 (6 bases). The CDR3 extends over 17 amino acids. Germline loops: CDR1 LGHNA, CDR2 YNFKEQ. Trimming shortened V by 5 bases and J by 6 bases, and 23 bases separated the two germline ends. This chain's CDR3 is CASSIEDGRVGGNEQFF. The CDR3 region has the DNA TGTGCCAGCAGCATCGAAGACGGCAGGGTAGGGGGCAATGAGCAGTTCTTC.

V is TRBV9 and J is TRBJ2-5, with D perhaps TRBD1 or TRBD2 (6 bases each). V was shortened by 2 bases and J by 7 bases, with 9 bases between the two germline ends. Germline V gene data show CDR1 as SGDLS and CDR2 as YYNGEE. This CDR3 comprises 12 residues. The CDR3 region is CASSVPGATQYF. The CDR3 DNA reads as TGTGCCAGCAGCGTCCCGGGGGCGACCCAGTACTTC.

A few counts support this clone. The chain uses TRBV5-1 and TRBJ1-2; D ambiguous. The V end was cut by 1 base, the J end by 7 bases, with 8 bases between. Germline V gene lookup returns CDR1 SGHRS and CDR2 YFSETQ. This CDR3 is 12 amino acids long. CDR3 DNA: TGCGCCAGCAGCTTGTCGGCATTTGGCTACACCTTC. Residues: CASSLSAFGYTF.

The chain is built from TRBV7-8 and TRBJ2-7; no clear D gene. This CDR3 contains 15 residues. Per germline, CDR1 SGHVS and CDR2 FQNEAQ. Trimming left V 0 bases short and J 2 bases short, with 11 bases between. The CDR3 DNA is TGTGCCAGCAGCTTAGCTTTCACGTCAGCCTACGAGCAGTACTTC. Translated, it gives CASSLAFTSAYEQYF.

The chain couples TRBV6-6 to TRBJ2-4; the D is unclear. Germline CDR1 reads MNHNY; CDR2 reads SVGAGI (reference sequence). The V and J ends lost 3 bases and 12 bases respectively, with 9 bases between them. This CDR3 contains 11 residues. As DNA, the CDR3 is TGTGCCAGCAGTTATCAGAGCGCTCAGTACTTC. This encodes CASSYQSAQYF.

The DNA of the CDR3 is TGTGCCACCAGCAGTGGTTCAGCGGGGGTCGACGAGCAGTACTTC. Its translation is CATSSGSAGVDEQYF. The rearrangement links TRBV15 to TRBJ2-7; 8 bases are a match to TRBD2. V trimming: 3 bases; J trimming: 5 bases; junction bases outside the gene matches: 9. This CDR3 comprises 15 residues. CDR1 and CDR2 (germline): LNHNV, YYDKDF (reference sequence).

This CDR3 is CAWTGPTGETQYF. As DNA, the CDR3 is TGTGCCTGGACAGGGCCGACGGGCGAGACCCAGTACTTC. The chain joins TRBV30 to TRBJ2-5; D may be TRBD1 (5 bases). Germline CDR1 is GTSNPN and CDR2 is SVGIG (reference sequence). This CDR3 has 13 residues. V dropped 4 bases and J dropped 5 bases, with 14 bases sitting between them.

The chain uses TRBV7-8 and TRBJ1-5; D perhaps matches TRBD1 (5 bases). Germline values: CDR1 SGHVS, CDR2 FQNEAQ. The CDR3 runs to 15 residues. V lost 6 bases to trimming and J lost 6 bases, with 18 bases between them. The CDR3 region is CASRAGRGAGQPQHF. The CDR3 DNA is TGTGCCAGCAGGGCAGGGCGGGGAGCAGGTCAGCCCCAGCATTTT.

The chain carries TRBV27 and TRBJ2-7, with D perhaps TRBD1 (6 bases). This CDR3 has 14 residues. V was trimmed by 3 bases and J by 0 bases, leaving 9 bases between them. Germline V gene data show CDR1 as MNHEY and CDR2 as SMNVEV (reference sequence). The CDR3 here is CASSFLDSSYEQYF. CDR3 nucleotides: TGTGCCAGCAGTTTTTTGGACAGCTCCTACGAGCAGTACTTC.

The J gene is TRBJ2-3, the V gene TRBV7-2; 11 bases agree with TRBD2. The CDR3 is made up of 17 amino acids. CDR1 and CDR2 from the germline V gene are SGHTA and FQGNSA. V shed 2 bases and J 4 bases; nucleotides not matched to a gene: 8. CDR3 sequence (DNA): TGTGCCAGCAGCTTAACCCGACTAGCGGGGTATCCAGATACGCAGTATTTT. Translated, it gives CASSLTRLAGYPDTQYF.

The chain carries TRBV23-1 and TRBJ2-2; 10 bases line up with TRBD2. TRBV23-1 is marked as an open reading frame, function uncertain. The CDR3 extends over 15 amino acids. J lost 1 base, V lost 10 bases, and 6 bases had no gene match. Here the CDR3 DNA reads TGCGCCATTACGAGACTAGCGGGGAACACCGGGGAGCTGTTTTTT. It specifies CAITRLAGNTGELFF.

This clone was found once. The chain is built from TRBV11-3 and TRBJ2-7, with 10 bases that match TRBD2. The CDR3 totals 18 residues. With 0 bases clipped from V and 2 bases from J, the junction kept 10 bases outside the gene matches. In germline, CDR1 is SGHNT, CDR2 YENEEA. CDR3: CASSLDEGLAGAAYEQYF. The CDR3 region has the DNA TGTGCCAGCAGCTTAGATGAGGGGCTAGCGGGAGCGGCCTACGAGCAGTACTTC.

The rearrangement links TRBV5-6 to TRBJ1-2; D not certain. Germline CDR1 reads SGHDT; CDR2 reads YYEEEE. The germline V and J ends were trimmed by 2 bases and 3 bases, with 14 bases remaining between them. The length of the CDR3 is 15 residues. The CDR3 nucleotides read TGTGCCAGCAGCTTATTAACGGCGGCTGACTATGGCTACACCTTC. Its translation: CASSLLTAADYGYTF.

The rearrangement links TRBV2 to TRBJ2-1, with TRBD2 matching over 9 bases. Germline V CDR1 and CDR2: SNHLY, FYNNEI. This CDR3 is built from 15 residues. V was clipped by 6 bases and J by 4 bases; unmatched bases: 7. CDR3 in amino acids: CASRLEAGGYNEQFF. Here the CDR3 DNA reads TGTGCCAGCAGACTAGAGGCGGGAGGGTACAATGAGCAGTTCTTC. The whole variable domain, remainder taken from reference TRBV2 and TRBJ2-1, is EPEVTQTPSHQVTQMGQEVILRCVPISNHLYFYWYRQILGQKVEFLVSFYNNEISEKSEIFDDQFSVERPDGSNFTLKIRSTKLEDSAMYFCASRLEAGGYNEQFFGPGTRLTVL.

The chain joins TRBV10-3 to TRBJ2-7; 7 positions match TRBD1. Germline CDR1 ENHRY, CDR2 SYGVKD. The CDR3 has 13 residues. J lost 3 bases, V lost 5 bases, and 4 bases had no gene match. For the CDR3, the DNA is TGTGCCATCAGTCGGGGACAGAACTACGAGCAGTACTTC. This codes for CAISRGQNYEQYF.

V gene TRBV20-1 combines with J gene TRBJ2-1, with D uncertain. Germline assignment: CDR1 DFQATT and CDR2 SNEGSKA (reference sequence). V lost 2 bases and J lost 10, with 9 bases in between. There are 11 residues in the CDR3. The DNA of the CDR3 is TGCAGTGCTAGATTGGCGAGGGAGCAGTTCTTC. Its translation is CSARLAREQFF.

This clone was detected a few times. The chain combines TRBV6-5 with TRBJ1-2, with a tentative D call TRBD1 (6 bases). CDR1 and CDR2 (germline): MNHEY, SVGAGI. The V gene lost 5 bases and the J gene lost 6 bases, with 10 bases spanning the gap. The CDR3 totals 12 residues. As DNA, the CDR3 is TGTGCCAGCAGTGACACAGGGAATGGCTACACCTTC. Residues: CASSDTGNGYTF.

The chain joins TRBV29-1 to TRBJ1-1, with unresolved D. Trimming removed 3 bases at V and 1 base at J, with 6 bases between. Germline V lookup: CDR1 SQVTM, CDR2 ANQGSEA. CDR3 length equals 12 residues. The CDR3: CSVDGRNTEAFF. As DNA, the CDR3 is TGCAGCGTTGACGGGAGGAACACTGAAGCTTTCTTT.

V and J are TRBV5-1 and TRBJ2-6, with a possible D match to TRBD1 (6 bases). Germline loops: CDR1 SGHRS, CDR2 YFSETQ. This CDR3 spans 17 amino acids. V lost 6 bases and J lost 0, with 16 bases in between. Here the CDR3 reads CASNPGQPGSGANVLTF. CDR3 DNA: TGCGCCAGCAACCCGGGACAACCTGGCTCTGGGGCCAACGTCCTGACTTTC.

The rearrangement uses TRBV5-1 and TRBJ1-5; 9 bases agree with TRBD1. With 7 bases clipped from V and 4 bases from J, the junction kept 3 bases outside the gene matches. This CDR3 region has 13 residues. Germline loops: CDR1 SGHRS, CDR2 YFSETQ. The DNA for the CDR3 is TGCGCCAGCGGACAGGGGCCTAATCAGCCCCAGCATTTT. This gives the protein CASGQGPNQPQHF.

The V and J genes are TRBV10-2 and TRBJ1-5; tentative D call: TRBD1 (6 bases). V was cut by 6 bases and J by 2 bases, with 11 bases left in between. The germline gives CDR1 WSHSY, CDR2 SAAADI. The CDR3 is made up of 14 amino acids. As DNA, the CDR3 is TGCGCCAGCAGACAACAGGGAGGCAATCAGCCCCAGCATTTT. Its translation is CASRQQGGNQPQHF.

CDR3 in DNA: TGTGCCTGGGCCCCCCACGGTGAGCAGTTCTTC. This gives the protein CAWAPHGEQFF. This sequence joins TRBV30 and TRBJ2-1, with D unclear. V was trimmed by 5 bases and J by 9 bases, leaving 11 bases between them. Germline loops: CDR1 GTSNPN, CDR2 SVGIG (reference sequence). The CDR3 runs 11 residues.

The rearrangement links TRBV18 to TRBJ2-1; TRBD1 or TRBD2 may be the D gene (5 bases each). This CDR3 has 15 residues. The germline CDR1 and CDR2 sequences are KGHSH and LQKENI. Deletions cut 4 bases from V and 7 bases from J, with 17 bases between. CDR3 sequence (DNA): TGTGCCAGCTCACTTCCTGGGACGTTAGGGAATGAGCAGTTCTTC. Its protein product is CASSLPGTLGNEQFF.

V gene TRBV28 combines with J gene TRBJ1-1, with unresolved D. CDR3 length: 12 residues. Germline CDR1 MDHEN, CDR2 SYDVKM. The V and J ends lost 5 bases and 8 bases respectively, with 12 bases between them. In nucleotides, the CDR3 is TGTGCCAGCAGTCTCATGGGCAGCGAAGCTTTCTTT. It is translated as CASSLMGSEAFF. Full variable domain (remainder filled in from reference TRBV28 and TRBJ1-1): DVKVTQSSRYLVKRTGEKVFLECVQDMDHENMFWYRQDPGLGLRLIYFSYDVKMKEKGDIPEGYSVSREKKERFSLILESASTNQTSMYLCASSLMGSEAFFGQGTRLTVV.